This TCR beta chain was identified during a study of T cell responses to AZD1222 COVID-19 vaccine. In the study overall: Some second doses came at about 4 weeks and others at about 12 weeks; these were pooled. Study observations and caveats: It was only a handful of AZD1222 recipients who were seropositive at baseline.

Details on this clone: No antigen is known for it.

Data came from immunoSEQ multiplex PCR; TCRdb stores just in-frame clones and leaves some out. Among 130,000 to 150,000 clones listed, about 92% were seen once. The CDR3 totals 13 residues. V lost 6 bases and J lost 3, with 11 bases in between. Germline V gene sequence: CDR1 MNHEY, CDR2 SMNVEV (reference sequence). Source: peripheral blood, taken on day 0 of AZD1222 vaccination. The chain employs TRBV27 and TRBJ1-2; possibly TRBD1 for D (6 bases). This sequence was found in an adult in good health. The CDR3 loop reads CASSLTGHYGYTF. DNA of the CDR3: TGTGCCAGCAGCCTCACAGGGCACTATGGCTACACCTTC.